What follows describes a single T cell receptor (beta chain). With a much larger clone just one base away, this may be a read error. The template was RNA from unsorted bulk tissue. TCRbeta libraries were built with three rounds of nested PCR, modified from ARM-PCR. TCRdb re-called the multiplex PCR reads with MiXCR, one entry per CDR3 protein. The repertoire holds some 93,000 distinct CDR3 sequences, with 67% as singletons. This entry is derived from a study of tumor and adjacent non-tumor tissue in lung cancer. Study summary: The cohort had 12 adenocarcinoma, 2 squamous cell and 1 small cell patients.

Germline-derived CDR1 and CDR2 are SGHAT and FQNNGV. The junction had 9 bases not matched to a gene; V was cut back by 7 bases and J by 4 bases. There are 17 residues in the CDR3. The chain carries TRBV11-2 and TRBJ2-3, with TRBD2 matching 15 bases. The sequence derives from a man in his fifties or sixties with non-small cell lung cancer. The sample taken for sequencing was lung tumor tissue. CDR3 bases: TGTGCCAGCAACTCTGGACTAGCGGGGGGGAAGGCAGATACGCAGTATTTT. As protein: CASNSGLAGGKADTQYF. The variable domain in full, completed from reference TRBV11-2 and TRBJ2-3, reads EAGVAQSPRYKIIEKRQSVAFWCNPISGHATLYWYQQILGQGPKLLIQFQNNGVVDDSQLPKDRFSAERLKGVDSTLKIQPAKLEDSAVYLCASNSGLAGGKADTQYFGPGTRLTVL.